Following are 30 T cell receptor beta chains from one sample sequenced in a study of shared clonotypes between healthy human individuals. The repertoire was sequenced with immunoSEQ multiplex PCR; TCRdb's copy has only in-frame clones and lacks some. Among over 95,000 clones, about 70% were seen once, and the ten largest hold 20% to 25%. The sequencing sample was made of memory CD8+ T cells sorted from blood. Subset reported: CD45RO+ cells pooled with CCR7-negative TemRA cells. Receptors were obtained from a woman under 40 in good health.

This rearrangement joins TRBV2 to TRBJ1-4; TRBD1 might be the D (6 bases). The CDR3 sequence is 15 residues long. Trimming took off 8 bases at V and 6 bases at J, with 19 bases between the two ends. Looked up from germline, CDR1 is SNHLY and CDR2 is FYNNEI. CDR3 nucleotide sequence: TGTGCCAGCGATGGGGCACGGGGGGCGGATGAAAAACTGTTTTTT. Its protein is CASDGARGADEKLFF.

This chain connects TRBV28 to TRBJ1-2; 7 nucleotides agree with TRBD1. The germline V gene has CDR1 MDHEN and CDR2 SYDVKM. The CDR3 length is 15 residues. The V gene end was trimmed by 5 bases and the J gene end by 6 bases; junction bases not matched to a gene: 12. CDR3 amino acids: CASSRKPGGQDGYTF. In nucleotides, the CDR3 is TGTGCCAGCAGTCGAAAACCAGGGGGTCAGGATGGCTACACCTTC.

This chain uses TRBV27 with TRBJ2-1; a weak D match, TRBD1 (5 bases). CDR1 and CDR2 from the germline V gene are MNHEY and SMNVEV (reference sequence). Trimming removed 10 bases from V and 5 bases from J, with 15 bases in between. The length of the CDR3 is 13 residues. CDR3 region: CATQDVGDNEQFF. CDR3 sequence (DNA): TGTGCCACCCAGGACGTAGGGGACAATGAGCAGTTCTTC.

The chain carries TRBV4-1 and TRBJ2-7; maybe TRBD2 (5 bases). Trimming cost V 1 base and J 3 bases, with 13 bases left between them. The CDR3 has 15 amino acids. Germline CDR1 MGHRA, CDR2 YSYEKL. This chain's CDR3 is CASSQGTRGGYEQYF. Here the CDR3 DNA reads TGCGCCAGCAGCCAAGGGACCCGAGGAGGCTACGAGCAGTACTTC.

This chain connects TRBV5-6 to TRBJ2-7; the D gene is possibly TRBD2 (6 bases). This CDR3 is 14 amino acids long. Looked up from germline, CDR1 is SGHDT and CDR2 is YYEEEE. Trimming took off 2 bases at V and 0 bases at J, with 9 bases between the two ends. The CDR3 nucleotides read TGTGCCAGCAGCTTACGGGAGAGCTCCTACGAGCAGTACTTC. It translates to CASSLRESSYEQYF.

This clone has a handful of counts. This sequence joins TRBV6-1 and TRBJ2-7; possibly TRBD1 for D (7 bases). Germline lookup yields CDR1 MNHNS and CDR2 SASEGT. The V end was cut by 6 bases, the J end by 5 bases, with 14 bases between. The CDR3 loop spans 13 amino acids. In nucleotides, the CDR3 is TGTGCCAGCAGACGGCCAGGGGGGAACGAGCAGTACTTC. Translated: CASRRPGGNEQYF.

As for this clone: A far larger clone differs by one base, so this is likely a read error. For the CDR3, the DNA is TGCGCCAGCAGCCAAGGACTAGCGGTTTCATCCTACGAGCAGTACTTC. Its protein product is CASSQGLAVSSYEQYF. The chain carries TRBV5-4 and TRBJ2-5; 10 nucleotides line up with TRBD2. The end of the DNA aligns better with TRBJ2-7, so the J call may be wrong. The germline gives CDR1 SGHNT, CDR2 YYREEE (reference sequence). This CDR3 has 16 residues.

The chain carries TRBV19 and TRBJ1-5; D is uncertain. Trimming stripped 2 bases from V and 4 bases from J, with 33 bases between. From germline, CDR1 is LNHDA and CDR2 SQIVND (reference sequence). The CDR3 has 22 residues. The CDR3 is CASSIILIAVYSAPFQNQPQHF. In DNA, the CDR3 is TGTGCCAGTAGTATAATTCTCATCGCCGTATACTCAGCCCCCTTCCAGAATCAGCCCCAGCATTTT.

Of note for this clone: A much bigger clone sits one base away, suggesting this may be a read error. This sample also contains other DNA sequences that code for the same CDR3. The chain joins TRBV27 to TRBJ2-7, with no clear D. Germline V gene sequence: CDR1 MNHEY, CDR2 SMNVEV (reference sequence). CDR3 length equals 13 residues. Between the trimmed V and J ends, which lost 4 bases and 0 bases, there was a span of 7 bases. For the CDR3, the DNA is TGTGCCAGCAGTTCGGACCCCTCCTACGAGCAGTACTTC. This codes for CASSSDPSYEQYF.

The J gene is TRBJ2-1, the V gene TRBV27; 12 bases are shared with TRBD2. CDR1 is MNHEY, CDR2 SMNVEV, per germline (reference sequence). This CDR3 spans 16 amino acids. The J segment lost 4 bases and the V segment lost 6 bases, leaving 7 bases of the junction unmatched. Here the CDR3 reads CASRRSGLAGYNEQFF. The CDR3 coding sequence is TGTGCCAGCAGGCGATCGGGACTAGCGGGTTACAATGAGCAGTTCTTC.

The V and J genes are TRBV5-8 and TRBJ1-4; unclear D gene. V gave up 0 bases and J gave up 0 bases, with 6 bases separating them. The CDR3 length is 15 residues. The V gene's germline CDR1 is SGHTS and CDR2 YDEGEE. In DNA, the CDR3 is TGTGCCAGCAGCTTGGTGACCACAACTAATGAAAAACTGTTTTTT. This gives the protein CASSLVTTTNEKLFF.

Here the CDR3 reads CAISVIAGHSNYGYTF. The CDR3 nucleotides are TGTGCCATCAGTGTTATAGCCGGCCATTCAAACTATGGCTACACCTTC. The chain carries TRBV10-3 and TRBJ1-2; no reliable D call. CDR3 length: 16 residues. The germline CDR1 and CDR2 sequences are ENHRY and SYGVKD. The ends were cut back, 4 bases at V and 2 bases at J, with 17 bases in the middle.

This clone has a count of ten or more. For the CDR3, the DNA is TGTGCCTGGGAACTTGGGGGTTACAATGAGCAGTTCTTC. Its protein is CAWELGGYNEQFF. The genes are TRBV30 and TRBJ2-1; D tentatively reads TRBD1 or TRBD2 (5 bases each). V lost 5 bases and J 4 bases, leaving 12 bases between the germline ends. Germline V gene data show CDR1 as GTSNPN and CDR2 as SVGIG (reference sequence). The CDR3 is 13 residues long.

The chain joins TRBV10-1 to TRBJ1-1; 7 bases agree with TRBD1. This CDR3 spans 13 amino acids. Unmatched junction bases numbered 7, after V lost 5 bases and J lost 7 bases. CDR1 is WNHNN, CDR2 SYGVQD, per germline (reference sequence). CDR3 amino acids: CASSYNRDSEAFF. CDR3 nucleotide sequence: TGCGCCAGCAGTTACAACCGGGACAGTGAAGCTTTCTTT.

The gene calls are TRBV27 and TRBJ1-3, with D maybe TRBD1 (6 bases). Per germline, CDR1 MNHEY and CDR2 SMNVEV (reference sequence). This CDR3 spans 14 amino acids. Trimming took off 4 bases at V and 8 bases at J, with 15 bases between the two ends. CDR3 residues: CASSSSGALHTIYF. DNA of the CDR3: TGTGCCAGCAGTTCATCAGGGGCTTTACACACCATATATTTT.

This clone was counted a few times. This chain joins TRBV30 and TRBJ1-1; 8 nucleotides agree with TRBD1. V shed 5 bases and J 7 bases; nucleotides not matched to a gene: 6. Germline loops: CDR1 GTSNPN, CDR2 SVGIG (reference sequence). This CDR3 contains 12 residues. The CDR3 here is CAWGQGAGEAFF. The CDR3 nucleotides are TGTGCCTGGGGACAGGGAGCGGGTGAAGCTTTCTTT. Drawing the rest from reference TRBV30 and TRBJ1-1, the complete variable domain is SQTIHQWPATLVQPVGSPLSLECTVEGTSNPNLYWYRQAAGRGLQLLFYSVGIGQISSEVPQNLSASRPQDRQFILSSKKLLLSDSGFYLCAWGQGAGEAFFGQGTRLTVV.

This clone was detected once. J is TRBJ1-4 and V is TRBV5-5; D not certain. There are 13 residues in the CDR3. Germline V gene data show CDR1 as SGHKS and CDR2 as YYEKEE (reference sequence). Trimming took off 2 bases at V and 5 bases at J, with 7 bases between the two ends. The CDR3: CASSFSENEKLFF. The CDR3, as DNA: TGTGCCAGCAGCTTTTCCGAAAATGAAAAACTGTTTTTT. Combining the CDR3 with reference TRBV5-5 and TRBJ1-4 gives the whole variable domain DAGVTQSPTHLIKTRGQQVTLRCSPISGHKSVSWYQQVLGQGPQFIFQYYEKEERGRGNFPDRFSARQFPNYSSELNVNALLLGDSALYLCASSFSENEKLFFGSGTQLSVL.

This chain links TRBV25-1 with TRBJ2-7; D possibly corresponds to TRBD2 (5 bases). Per germline, CDR1 MGHDK and CDR2 SYGVNS. The CDR3 totals 13 residues. CDR3 amino acids: CPTPRGVSYEQYF. CDR3 bases: TGTCCAACCCCTCGGGGAGTTTCCTACGAGCAGTACTTC.

This sequence joins TRBV9 and TRBJ2-2; D possibly corresponds to TRBD1 (5 bases). The CDR3 loop spans 13 amino acids. Germline V gene lookup returns CDR1 SGDLS and CDR2 YYNGEE. V lost 2 bases and J lost 7, with 9 bases in between. Written as DNA, the CDR3 is TGTGCCAGCAGCGTGCAGGGAATCGGGGAGCTGTTTTTT. Translated: CASSVQGIGELFF.

This chain links TRBV18 with TRBJ2-1, with a weak D call TRBD2 (6 bases). CDR1 is KGHSH, CDR2 LQKENI, per germline. There are 14 residues in the CDR3. The V gene lost 0 bases and the J gene lost 7 bases, with 10 bases spanning the gap. CDR3 in DNA: TGTGCCAGCTCACCACCCACTAGCTCGAATGAGCAGTTCTTC. Translation gives CASSPPTSSNEQFF. Supplemented by reference TRBV18 and TRBJ2-1, the full variable domain reads NAGVMQNPRHLVRRRGQEARLRCSPMKGHSHVYWYRQLPEEGLKFMVYLQKENIIDESGMPKERFSAEFPKEGPSILRIQQVVRGDSAAYFCASSPPTSSNEQFFGPGTRLTVL.

The chain couples TRBV11-2 to TRBJ2-5; 7 bases agree with TRBD2. This CDR3 contains 15 residues. Unmatched junction bases numbered 10, after V lost 5 bases and J lost 4 bases. Germline lookup yields CDR1 SGHAT and CDR2 FQNNGV. Here the CDR3 reads CASSLREREGETQYF. The CDR3 DNA is TGTGCCAGCAGCCTACGGGAGAGGGAGGGAGAGACCCAGTACTTC.

This clone was detected only once. The J gene is TRBJ2-1, the V gene TRBV28; 9 bases are a match to TRBD2. The CDR3 totals 15 residues. Germline V gene lookup returns CDR1 MDHEN and CDR2 SYDVKM. V dropped 8 bases and J dropped 4; count of bases not matched to a gene: 9. The CDR3 sequence is CASSMWTSDYNEQFF. Written as DNA, the CDR3 is TGTGCCAGCTCCATGTGGACTAGCGATTACAATGAGCAGTTCTTC. The full variable domain, completed using reference TRBV28 and TRBJ2-1, is DVKVTQSSRYLVKRTGEKVFLECVQDMDHENMFWYRQDPGLGLRLIYFSYDVKMKEKGDIPEGYSVSREKKERFSLILESASTNQTSMYLCASSMWTSDYNEQFFGPGTRLTVL.

The sample holds a few counts of this clone. The DNA of the CDR3 is TGTGCCAGCAGTCGACTGACTAGGATCTACGAGCAGTACTTC. Translated: CASSRLTRIYEQYF. The V gene is TRBV6-1, the J gene TRBJ2-7, with D possibly being TRBD2 (6 bases). With 5 bases removed from V and 3 bases from J, the gap between germline ends came to 14 bases. The germline gives CDR1 MNHNS, CDR2 SASEGT. The CDR3 consists of 14 residues.

This sequence joins TRBV7-8 and TRBJ2-1; TRBD1 is a possible D gene (5 bases). The CDR3 extends over 15 amino acids. Trimming pared 1 base from V and 6 bases from J, leaving 13 bases between. Germline-derived CDR1 and CDR2 are SGHVS and FQNEAQ. The CDR3 loop reads CASSLDRGRANEQFF. DNA for the CDR3: TGTGCCAGCAGCTTAGATAGGGGCAGGGCCAATGAGCAGTTCTTC. Full variable domain (missing parts from reference TRBV7-8 and TRBJ2-1): GAGVSQSPRYKVAKRGQDVALRCDPISGHVSLFWYQQALGQGPEFLTYFQNEAQLDKSGLPSDRFFAERPEGSVSTLKIQRTQQEDSAVYLCASSLDRGRANEQFFGPGTRLTVL.

The sample holds one count of this clone. J is TRBJ2-7 and V is TRBV30; TRBD2 matches 9 bases. In germline, CDR1 is GTSNPN, CDR2 SVGIG (reference sequence). V trimming: 4 bases; J trimming: 3 bases; junction bases outside the gene matches: 4. The CDR3 runs to 13 residues. The CDR3 sequence: CAWTSGNDYEQYF. CDR3 DNA: TGTGCCTGGACTAGCGGGAACGACTACGAGCAGTACTTC.

V gene TRBV5-6 combines with J gene TRBJ2-3; the D gene could be TRBD1 or TRBD2 (5 bases each). The V gene lost 2 bases and the J gene lost 13 bases, with 14 bases spanning the gap. There are 12 residues in the CDR3. From germline, CDR1 is SGHDT and CDR2 YYEEEE. CDR3 loop: CASSLSGTVEYF. CDR3 coding DNA: TGTGCCAGCAGCTTAAGTGGGACGGTGGAGTATTTT.

The chain links TRBV5-1 to TRBJ2-7; 10 positions agree with TRBD2. The J segment lost 6 bases and the V segment lost 4 bases, leaving 7 bases of the junction unmatched. CDR3 length: 14 amino acids. Germline CDR1 SGHRS, CDR2 YFSETQ. CDR3 bases: TGCGCCAGCAGCACCAGCGGGAGGGCCGTCGAGCAGTACTTC. Its protein is CASSTSGRAVEQYF.

The chain recombines TRBV4-1 with TRBJ2-7; D may be TRBD1 or TRBD2 (5 bases each). Deletions cut 2 bases from V and 3 bases from J, with 8 bases between. Germline CDR1 and CDR2: MGHRA and YSYEKL. The CDR3 is 13 residues long. The CDR3 nucleotides are TGCGCCAGCAGCCAACTGGGGGACTACGAGCAGTACTTC. Amino acid sequence: CASSQLGDYEQYF.

This chain connects TRBV27 to TRBJ2-7, with D perhaps matching TRBD1 or TRBD2 (5 bases each). The germline V gene has CDR1 MNHEY and CDR2 SMNVEV (reference sequence). Trimming left V 4 bases short and J 6 bases short, with 19 bases between. The CDR3 totals 15 residues. The CDR3 loop reads CASSYSRDPRGEQYF. The CDR3 DNA sequence: TGTGCCAGCAGTTACTCCCGGGACCCACGGGGCGAGCAGTACTTC.

The genes are TRBV11-2 and TRBJ2-1; TRBD2 matches at 14 bases. Germline CDR1 and CDR2: SGHAT and FQNNGV. CDR3 length equals 18 residues. V gave up 8 bases and J gave up 7 bases; unmatched junction bases: 16. As DNA, the CDR3 is TGTGCCAGCGCCACCTGGACTAGCGGGAGGTGGGCACGGAATGAGCAGTTCTTC. It translates to CASATWTSGRWARNEQFF.